These 20 T cell receptor beta chains originate from one sample sequenced in a study of tumor-infiltrating lymphocytes in primary liver carcinoma. Starting from 500 ng of total RNA, TCR beta cDNA was produced with a primer in the constant region. It was through three nested multiplex PCR rounds of slightly modified ARM-PCR that TCR beta libraries arose. Rounds one and two of PCR, each of roughly 11 cycles, were primed with TRBV1-TRBV30 forward primers and a C-beta reverse primer. TCRdb reprocessed the multiplex PCR reads via MiXCR and lists one record per CDR3 protein. Of around 190,000 distinct CDR3 sequences listed, about 85% are singletons. Bulk tissue was left unsorted, and RNA and DNA were co-extracted from approximately 20-30 mg of it. The source material was tumor tissue from primary liver carcinoma. Receptors originate from a man aged 35-49 years with primary liver carcinoma and hepatitis B virus infection.

As to this clonotype: Germline is not matched at one junction end, which may reflect a read error. In DNA form, the CDR3 reads TGTGCCAGCAGTCTTGATCAGCGCATATCTGGAAACACCATATGTTTT. This gives the protein CASSLDQRISGNTICF. The gene calls are TRBV12-3 or TRBV12-4 and TRBJ1-3; no definite D call. The CDR3 totals 16 residues.

The genes are TRBV30 and TRBJ2-3; D is unclear. The J call may be in error: the DNA end matches TRBJ1-5 better. Germline CDR1 reads GTSNPN; CDR2 reads SVGIG (reference sequence). This CDR3 region has 14 residues. The CDR3 sequence is CAWGPGAGTDTQHF. CDR3 bases: TGTGCCTGGGGGCCCGGAGCCGGCACAGATACGCAGCATTTT.

The chain has TRBV7-9 and TRBJ2-1, with 14 bases identical to TRBD2. Germline V CDR1 and CDR2: SEHNR, FQNEAQ (reference sequence). The V and J ends lost 5 bases and 9 bases, in that order; junction bases with no gene match: 9. This CDR3 is built from 16 residues. This chain's CDR3 is CASSLRGLAGVPEQFF. In DNA, the CDR3 is TGTGCCAGCAGCCTCCGGGGACTAGCGGGAGTTCCTGAGCAGTTCTTC.

A word on this clonotype: The CDR3 end shows no conserved phenylalanine or tryptophan, and so a read error is likely. The chain links TRBV11-1 to TRBJ2-2, with D perhaps assigned TRBD1 or TRBD2 (5 bases each). Germline V gene lookup returns CDR1 SGHAT and CDR2 FQDESV (reference sequence). This CDR3 is built from 15 residues. CDR3 region: CASSCTGPFSGKLFY. The CDR3 nucleotides are TGTGCCAGCAGCTGTACAGGACCTTTCTCCGGGAAGCTGTTTTAT.

With respect to this clonotype: The junction departs from germline at one end; a sequencing error may be responsible. This sequence joins TRBV6-6 and TRBJ2-1; maybe TRBD2 (5 bases). This CDR3 contains 13 residues. CDR1 and CDR2 from the germline V gene are MNHNY and SVGAGI (reference sequence). The CDR3 reads CVSKQTNGNEEFF. CDR3 DNA sequence: TGTGTCAGCAAACAGACTAACGGCAATGAGGAGTTCTTC.

Points on this clonotype: The junction and the germline gene differ at one end; a read error may be behind it. The chain links TRBV29-1 to TRBJ2-4; D not certain. The CDR3 spans 13 residues. Germline CDR1 SQVTM, CDR2 ANQGSEA. The DNA for the CDR3 is TGCAACGTTGAAGAACCCGGTAGTAACATTCAGTACTTC. Protein sequence: CNVEEPGSNIQYF.

The chain combines TRBV28 with TRBJ2-2, with no clear D. In germline, CDR1 is MDHEN, CDR2 SYDVKM. The CDR3 spans 14 residues. The ends were cut back, 4 bases at V and 13 bases at J, with 19 bases in the middle. The CDR3 protein is CASSYVGSAVALFF. The CDR3 DNA reads TGTGCCAGCAGTTATGTGGGATCTGCCGTGGCGCTGTTTTTT.

This chain connects TRBV18 to TRBJ2-5; 10 bases line up with TRBD1. The V gene's germline CDR1 is KGHSH and CDR2 LQKENI. This CDR3 is 13 amino acids long. Unmatched junction bases numbered 3, after V lost 6 bases and J lost 5 bases. CDR3 sequence reads: CASSLDRGETQYF. The CDR3 DNA reads as TGTGCCAGCTCTCTGGACAGGGGGGAGACCCAGTACTTC. The full variable domain, in which reference TRBV18 and TRBJ2-5 provide the parts outside the CDR3, is NAGVMQNPRHLVRRRGQEARLRCSPMKGHSHVYWYRQLPEEGLKFMVYLQKENIIDESGMPKERFSAEFPKEGPSILRIQQVVRGDSAAYFCASSLDRGETQYFGPGTRLLVL.

This clonotype has a handful of counts. V and J are TRBV7-9 and TRBJ1-2, with D tentatively TRBD1 (6 bases). The CDR3 spans 13 residues. Per germline, CDR1 SEHNR and CDR2 FQNEAQ (reference sequence). Trimming stripped 4 bases from V and 4 bases from J, with 10 bases between. The CDR3 spells CASSSSDSYGYTF. The DNA for the CDR3 is TGTGCCAGCAGCTCCTCGGACAGCTATGGCTACACCTTC. Together with reference TRBV7-9 and TRBJ1-2, the CDR3 gives the full variable domain: DTGVSQNPRHKITKRGQNVTFRCDPISEHNRLYWYRQTLGQGPEFLTYFQNEAQLEKSRLLSDRFSAERPKGSFSTLEIQRTEQGDSAMYLCASSSSDSYGYTFGSGTRLTVV.

The V gene is TRBV4-1, the J gene TRBJ2-7, with D unresolved. CDR1 is MGHRA and CDR2 is YSYEKL in the germline V gene. CDR3 size: 15 residues. The DNA for the CDR3 is TGCACCACCAGCCCCCGAGAGGAACTCTTCTACGAGCAGTACTTC. Protein: CTTSPREELFYEQYF.

Comment on this clonotype: An end of the junction does not agree with germline; a read error may underlie this. The chain couples TRBV29-1 to TRBJ2-7, with D unresolved. The CDR3 extends over 16 amino acids. Germline lookup yields CDR1 SQVTM and CDR2 ANQGSEA. The CDR3 bases are TGCAGCGCCATGACATCTGGATCCGGCACTCCCTACGAGCTGTACTTC. Protein sequence: CSAMTSGSGTPYELYF.

About this clonotype itself: Since the CDR3 does not end with the conserved phenylalanine or tryptophan, this likely comes from a read error. The chain recombines TRBV6-5 with TRBJ2-7; 9 positions match TRBD2. The CDR3 is 17 amino acids. The V and J ends lost 5 bases and 7 bases, in that order; junction bases with no gene match: 18. Germline CDR1 MNHEY, CDR2 SVGAGI. Here the CDR3 reads CASSPSLAGKGGYEQYL. The DNA of the CDR3 is TGTGCCAGCAGTCCCAGTCTAGCGGGAAAAGGAGGTTATGAGCAGTACCTC.

For this clonotype: At one boundary the junction diverges from the germline segment, which might be a read error. The chain uses TRBV29-1 and TRBJ2-2; possible D gene TRBD2, 6 bases. Germline-derived CDR1 and CDR2 are SQVTM and ANQGSEA. The CDR3 sequence is 14 residues long. CDR3 nucleotides: TGCAGCGTCCTCGGTCCGGGATCCACCCGGGAGTTGTTTTTT. Its translation: CSVLGPGSTRELFF.

Comment on this clonotype: One junction end does not reproduce the germline sequence, and a read error may be involved. The V and J genes are TRBV11-1 and TRBJ1-6; D might be TRBD1 (5 bases). CDR1 SGHAT and CDR2 FQDESV come from the germline V gene (reference sequence). The CDR3 loop spans 13 amino acids. CDR3 sequence: CASRRTLVSPLRF. Here the CDR3 DNA reads TGTGCCAGCAGGCGGACACTTGTTTCACCCCTCCGCTTT.

On this clonotype itself: A read error may explain this, as a much larger clone is one base away. This chain connects TRBV28 to TRBJ2-1; D gene uncertain. The CDR3 is made up of 12 amino acids. Germline V CDR1 and CDR2: MDHEN, SYDVKM. The CDR3 sequence is CASSQLNNEQLF. Here the CDR3 DNA reads TGTGCCAGCTCCCAGCTGAACAATGAGCAGCTCTTC.

Turning to this clonotype: One end of the junction is discordant with germline, which a read error may explain. The chain uses TRBV4-2 and TRBJ2-3; TRBD2 is a possible D gene (6 bases). The CDR3 length is 15 residues. Germline-derived CDR1 and CDR2 are LGHNA and YNFKEQ. The DNA of the CDR3 is TGTGCCAGCATCCCTAAGGCGGGACTCGCAGATACGCAATATTTT. This encodes CASIPKAGLADTQYF.

This clonotype was counted a single time. V and J are TRBV6-6 and TRBJ1-1; no definite D call. V dropped 7 bases and J dropped 2 bases, with 14 bases sitting between them. The CDR3 runs to 14 residues. Germline-derived CDR1 and CDR2 are MNHNY and SVGAGI (reference sequence). The CDR3: CASTPHGPNTEAFF. The CDR3, as DNA: TGTGCCAGCACTCCACATGGCCCTAACACTGAAGCTTTCTTT.

This clonotype was observed a single time. This sequence may be a read error, since a much larger clone differs from it by one base. The gene calls are TRBV5-1 and TRBJ2-1, with a weak D call TRBD2 (6 bases). Looked up from germline, CDR1 is SGHRS and CDR2 is YFSETQ. CDR3 length: 15 residues. Deletions cut 4 bases from V and 4 bases from J, with 15 bases between. The CDR3 protein is CASSLTIGTYNEQFF. In DNA, the CDR3 is TGCGCCAGCAGCCTGACTATCGGGACTTACAATGAGCAGTTCTTC.

Regarding this clonotype: Germline and junction disagree at one end, which may indicate a read error. The V and J genes are TRBV6-1 and TRBJ2-7; 8 positions match TRBD2. Germline V gene sequence: CDR1 MNHNS, CDR2 SASEGT. The CDR3 covers 16 residues. The CDR3 is CASSEEGLAGGYEQCF. CDR3 in DNA: TGTGCCAGCAGTGAAGAGGGACTGGCGGGAGGCTACGAGCAGTGCTTC.

This clonotype has just a few counts. One end of the junction fails to match germline, which may point to a read error. The chain uses TRBV6-1 and TRBJ2-1, with D maybe TRBD2 (6 bases). Germline CDR1 and CDR2: MNHNS and SASEGT. This CDR3 is 15 amino acids long. This chain's CDR3 is CTSSEAWGAYNEQFF. Here the CDR3 DNA reads TGTACCAGTAGTGAAGCATGGGGGGCCTACAATGAGCAGTTCTTC.